This note documents a single TCR beta chain sequence. The antigen remains undetermined. Germline V gene sequence: CDR1 SGHRS, CDR2 YFSETQ. After removal of 4 bases from V and 1 base from J, the junction contained 5 bases not matched to a gene. The CDR3 contains 15 residues. The method was immunoSEQ multiplex PCR; TCRdb's version includes in-frame clones alone and lacks a portion of them. Of 4,000 to 5,000 clones in the sample, approximately 83% were seen once. This sample stems from a study of immune cell composition in non-small cell lung cancer. Study-wide context: Tumours were mainly lung adenocarcinoma or squamous cell carcinoma.

Study-level points and caveats: Squamous carcinomas (about 75%) more often had tumour-associated clones >0.5% than adenocarcinomas (roughly 35%). Tumour TCR-beta clonality showed no significant link to smoking pack-years.

This receptor was taken from a human donor with non-small cell lung cancer. Sample: lung tumor tissue. The rearrangement uses TRBV5-1 and TRBJ2-7, with 10 bases fitting TRBD1. CDR3 DNA: TGCGCCAGCAGCCAACCGGACAGGGGGTCCTACGAGCAGTACTTC. It codes for CASSQPDRGSYEQYF.